Listed below are T cell receptor beta chains from one sample, sequenced in a study of cytomegalovirus exposure and HLA in healthy donors. Method: immunoSEQ multiplex PCR; TCRdb's copy keeps in-frame clones and lacks some. The data show about 150,000 clones, under 90% seen once. Material for sequencing was PBMCs. The source is a man aged 30 to 39 in good health and CMV-seropositive. Each CDR3 is given with its conserved first and last residue. D genes are given only for firm matches. Clone size, where shown, is once, few, many, or a class for clones that have expanded.

d_call	v_call	cdr3_length	clone_size	j_call	cdr3_aa	cdr3_nt
-	TRBV7-9	12	-	TRBJ1-5	CSSSPGIQPQHF	TGTTCCAGCAGCCCCGGGATTCAGCCCCAGCATTTT
-	TRBV12-5	19	-	TRBJ1-1	CASGFVREGITWGNTEAFF	TGTGCTAGTGGTTTCGTACGGGAGGGAATCACTTGGGGGAACACTGAAGCTTTCTTT
-	TRBV7-9	13	-	TRBJ1-6	CSSSLIWPSPLHF	TGTTCCAGCAGCTTAATTTGGCCTTCACCCCTCCACTTT
-	TRBV7-2	15	-	TRBJ1-5	CASSLNGDSSQPQHF	TGTGCCAGCAGCTTAAACGGAGATAGCAGTCAGCCCCAGCATTTT
-	TRBV11-2	12	-	TRBJ2-2	CASSPLYRELFF	TGTGCCAGCAGCCCCCTCTACCGGGAGCTGTTTTTT
TRBD2	TRBV15	18	-	TRBJ2-1	CATSREGRAGGSYNEQFF	TGTGCCACCAGCAGAGAGGGGAGAGCGGGAGGCTCCTACAATGAGCAGTTCTTC
TRBD1	TRBV2	14	-	TRBJ2-5	CASRFRDRQETQYF	TGTGCCAGCAGGTTTAGGGACAGACAAGAGACCCAGTACTTC
-	TRBV5-4	13	-	TRBJ2-1	CASSLVRGTEQFF	TGTGCCAGCAGCTTGGTACGGGGTACTGAGCAGTTCTTC
-	TRBV4-2	15	few	TRBJ2-1	CASSQRSSEYNEQFF	TGTGCCAGCAGCCAAAGGAGTAGCGAGTACAATGAGCAGTTCTTC
TRBD2	TRBV6-5	15	-	TRBJ2-7	CASRHLLAGEYEQYF	TGTGCCAGCAGGCACCTTCTAGCGGGGGAATACGAGCAGTACTTC
TRBD1	TRBV6-1	16	-	TRBJ1-4	CASSETGFGTNEKLFF	TGTGCCAGCAGTGAGACAGGGTTTGGAACTAATGAAAAACTGTTTTTT
TRBD1	TRBV4-3	17	few	TRBJ1-4	CASSQDRDRVSSEKLFF	TGCGCCAGCAGCCAAGATCGGGACAGGGTCAGTAGTGAAAAACTGTTTTTT
TRBD2	TRBV6-5	15	-	TRBJ2-1	CASSRAGTSGNEQFF	TGTGCCAGCAGTAGAGCGGGGACTAGCGGGAACGAGCAGTTCTTC
-	TRBV7-9	12	few	TRBJ1-1	CASTPQGTEAFF	TGTGCCAGCACCCCACAGGGTACTGAAGCTTTCTTT
TRBD2	TRBV6-4	15	medium-sized	TRBJ2-2	CASSDSSGGAGELFF	TGTGCCAGCAGTGACTCGAGCGGGGGGGCCGGGGAGCTGTTTTTT
TRBD1	TRBV6-5	14	once	TRBJ2-1	CASSYSNRGNEQFF	TGTGCCAGCAGTTACTCGAACAGGGGCAATGAGCAGTTCTTC
TRBD1	TRBV10-2	16	few	TRBJ2-7	CASRAPGTGGHYEQYF	TGCGCCAGCAGAGCCCCCGGGACAGGGGGCCATTACGAGCAGTACTTC
TRBD1	TRBV19	14	few	TRBJ2-7	CASSTPTGADEQYF	TGTGCCAGTAGTACCCCCACAGGGGCCGACGAGCAGTACTTC
TRBD1	TRBV6-6	15	-	TRBJ2-7	CASSVRQGFPYEQYF	TGTGCCAGCAGTGTAAGACAGGGGTTCCCCTACGAGCAGTACTTC
TRBD1	TRBV5-1	17	-	TRBJ2-6	CASSFQQGVSGANVLTF	TGCGCCAGCAGCTTTCAACAGGGGGTGTCTGGGGCCAACGTCCTGACTTTC
-	TRBV10-3	13	-	TRBJ2-7	CAISDDRRYEQYF	TGTGCCATCAGTGACGACAGGCGTTACGAGCAGTACTTC
TRBD2	TRBV6-4	15	-	TRBJ2-3	CASSRTSGSGDTQYF	TGTGCCAGCAGCCGGACTAGCGGGAGCGGAGATACGCAGTATTTT
TRBD2	TRBV10-3	18	few	TRBJ2-5	CAIKETSGGPPDRETQYF	TGTGCCATCAAAGAGACTAGCGGGGGCCCGCCCGATCGAGAGACCCAGTACTTC
-	TRBV11-2	16	-	TRBJ2-5	CASSLNRQAYQETQYF	TGTGCCAGCAGCCTAAATCGCCAGGCGTACCAAGAGACCCAGTACTTC
TRBD2	TRBV6-5	16	-	TRBJ2-3	CASSYITSGGIDTQYF	TGTGCCAGCAGTTACATCACTAGCGGGGGTATAGATACGCAGTATTTT
-	TRBV5-1	13	-	TRBJ1-1	CASSLVTATEAFF	TGCGCCAGCAGCTTGGTGACAGCGACTGAAGCTTTCTTT
TRBD2	TRBV27	17	-	TRBJ2-3	CASSVTSGERGTDTQYF	TGTGCCAGCTCGGTTACTAGCGGGGAGAGGGGAACAGATACGCAGTATTTT
TRBD2	TRBV5-1	15	-	TRBJ2-3	CASSLSGVSTDTQYF	TGCGCCAGCAGCTTGAGCGGGGTGAGCACAGATACGCAGTATTTT
TRBD2	TRBV6-5	14	-	TRBJ2-7	CASKVLAGIYEQYF	TGTGCCAGCAAGGTCCTAGCGGGGATCTACGAGCAGTACTTC
-	TRBV4-3	14	medium-sized	TRBJ2-2	CASSRDRGTGELFF	TGCGCCAGCAGCCGCGACCGGGGGACCGGGGAGCTGTTTTTT
TRBD2	TRBV30	13	-	TRBJ2-1	CAWSDLAGVEQFF	TGTGCCTGGAGTGATCTAGCGGGGGTTGAGCAGTTCTTC
TRBD1	TRBV6-5	14	-	TRBJ1-2	CASSYAGTGGGYTF	TGTGCCAGCAGTTACGCTGGGACAGGAGGTGGCTACACCTTC
-	TRBV2	16	-	TRBJ1-4	CASSGGPGATNEKLFF	TGTGCCAGCAGTGGGGGGCCAGGAGCAACTAATGAAAAACTGTTTTTT
TRBD1	TRBV10-1	14	-	TRBJ2-1	CASSRGTGVNEQFF	TGCGCCAGCAGTCGCGGGACAGGGGTTAATGAGCAGTTCTTC
TRBD1	TRBV28	13	few	TRBJ2-3	CASRTGNPDTQYF	TGTGCCAGCAGGACAGGGAACCCAGATACGCAGTATTTT
-	TRBV7-6	15	-	TRBJ1-1	CASRGTGGGNTEAFF	TGTGCCAGCCGCGGGACTGGAGGTGGGAACACTGAAGCTTTCTTT
TRBD1	TRBV6-4	14	many	TRBJ1-1	CASTRTGSETEAFF	TGTGCCAGCACTCGGACAGGGTCGGAAACTGAAGCTTTCTTT
-	TRBV27	15	-	TRBJ2-3	CASSFVAASTDTQYF	TGTGCCAGCAGTTTCGTAGCGGCGAGCACAGATACGCAGTATTTT
-	TRBV5-1	14	-	TRBJ2-1	CASSLGPPDNEQFF	TGCGCCAGCAGCTTGGGGCCCCCCGACAATGAGCAGTTCTTC
-	TRBV5-1	16	-	TRBJ2-5	CASSLGGGVLQETQYF	TGCGCCAGCAGCTTGGGAGGCGGGGTACTACAAGAGACCCAGTACTTC
-	TRBV6-1	11	-	TRBJ1-2	CASKEGFGYTF	TGTGCCAGCAAGGAGGGCTTTGGCTACACCTTC
-	TRBV5-1	13	once	TRBJ2-5	CASSLGSQETQYF	TGCGCCAGCAGCTTGGGCAGCCAAGAGACCCAGTACTTC
-	TRBV29-1	13	-	TRBJ1-1	CSIWGPRNTEAFF	TGCAGTATATGGGGCCCTAGGAACACTGAAGCTTTCTTT
-	TRBV25-1	14	-	TRBJ2-3	CASKGSISTDTQYF	TGTGCCAGCAAGGGGTCGATCAGCACAGATACGCAGTATTTT
TRBD1	TRBV5-1	14	-	TRBJ1-2	CASSPQGVEKGYTF	TGCGCCAGCAGCCCCCAGGGGGTGGAGAAAGGCTACACCTTC
-	TRBV5-1	14	-	TRBJ2-3	CASRLSIDTDTQYF	TGCGCCAGCAGATTGTCGATAGACACAGATACGCAGTATTTT
-	TRBV28	14	-	TRBJ1-3	CASSSDRERNTIYF	TGTGCCAGCAGTTCCGACCGGGAGCGGAACACCATATATTTT
-	TRBV29-1	12	-	TRBJ2-1	CSAADGYNEQFF	TGCAGCGCAGCGGACGGATACAATGAGCAGTTCTTC
TRBD1	TRBV9	14	-	TRBJ2-5	CASGPGTAQETQYF	TGTGCCAGCGGCCCAGGGACAGCCCAAGAGACCCAGTACTTC
TRBD1	TRBV9	14	-	TRBJ1-2	CASSPRQGAYGYTF	TGTGCCAGCAGCCCTCGACAGGGGGCCTATGGCTACACCTTC
-	TRBV20-1	11	-	TRBJ2-7	CSASAGSEQYF	TGCAGTGCTAGTGCAGGGTCCGAGCAGTACTTC
-	TRBV6-5	15	-	TRBJ1-5	CASSYSFHSNQPQHF	TGTGCCAGCAGTTACTCATTCCATAGCAATCAGCCCCAGCATTTT
TRBD2	TRBV11-3	16	-	TRBJ2-1	CASSLEQRGGLNEQFF	TGTGCCAGCAGCTTAGAACAGCGGGGGGGCTTAAATGAGCAGTTCTTC
TRBD1	TRBV4-1	16	-	TRBJ2-7	CASSQDPGTGSDEQYF	TGCGCCAGCAGCCAAGACCCGGGGACAGGGTCCGACGAGCAGTACTTC